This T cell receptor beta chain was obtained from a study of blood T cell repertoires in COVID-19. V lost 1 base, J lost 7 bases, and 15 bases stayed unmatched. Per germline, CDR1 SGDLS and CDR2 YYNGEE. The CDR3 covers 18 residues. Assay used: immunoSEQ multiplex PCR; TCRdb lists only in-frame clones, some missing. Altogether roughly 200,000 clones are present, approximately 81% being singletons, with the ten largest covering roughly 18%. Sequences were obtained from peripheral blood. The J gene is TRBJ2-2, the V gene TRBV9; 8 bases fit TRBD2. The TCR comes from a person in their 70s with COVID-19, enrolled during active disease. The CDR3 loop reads CASSVLAGGFQRNGELFF. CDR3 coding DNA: TGTGCCAGCAGCGTATTGGCGGGGGGCTTTCAACGGAACGGGGAGCTGTTTTTT.